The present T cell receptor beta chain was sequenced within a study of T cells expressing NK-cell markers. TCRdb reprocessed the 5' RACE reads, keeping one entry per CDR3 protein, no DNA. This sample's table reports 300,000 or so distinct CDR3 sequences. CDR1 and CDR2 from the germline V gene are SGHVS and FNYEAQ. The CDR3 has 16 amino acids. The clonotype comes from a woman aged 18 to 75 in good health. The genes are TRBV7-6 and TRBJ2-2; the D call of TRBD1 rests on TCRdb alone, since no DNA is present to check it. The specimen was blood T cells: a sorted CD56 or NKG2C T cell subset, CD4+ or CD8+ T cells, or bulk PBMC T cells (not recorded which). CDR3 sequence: CASSLVPRTGTGELFF.